These 6 T cell receptor beta chains were sequenced from one sample in a study of blood T cell repertoires in COVID-19. Sequencing was performed with immunoSEQ multiplex PCR; in TCRdb, only in-frame clones are kept and a portion is missing. The sample records fewer than 350,000 clones, 80% to 95% being singletons. The sample was peripheral blood. The receptor source for this set is a woman aged 25 to 39 with COVID-19, enrolled during active disease.

The chain recombines TRBV6-6 with TRBJ1-1; 9 bases are shared with TRBD1. The V gene's germline CDR1 is MNHNY and CDR2 SVGAGI (reference sequence). V was clipped by 6 bases and J by 11 bases; unmatched bases: 16. The CDR3 totals 15 residues. CDR3 nucleotides: TGTGCCAGCAGATCCCCGGGACAGGGCCTCAATATGGCTTTCTTT. Amino acids: CASRSPGQGLNMAFF.

The chain has TRBV7-2 and TRBJ2-1, with 14 bases aligning to TRBD2. The germline CDR1 and CDR2 sequences are SGHTA and FQGNSA. V dropped 1 base and J dropped 9; count of bases not matched to a gene: 2. The CDR3 is 15 amino acids. CDR3 amino acids: CASSLGLAGGPEQFF. The CDR3 region has the DNA TGTGCCAGCAGCTTAGGACTAGCGGGAGGGCCTGAGCAGTTCTTC.

This chain joins TRBV28 and TRBJ2-7; D call uncertain. This CDR3 has 13 amino acids. CDR1 is MDHEN and CDR2 is SYDVKM in the germline V gene. Trimming pared 3 bases from V and 3 bases from J, leaving 9 bases between. The CDR3, as DNA: TGTGCCAGCAGTTTGAGGAGAGGCTACGAGCAGTACTTC. This encodes CASSLRRGYEQYF.

V gene TRBV7-6 combines with J gene TRBJ2-2, with TRBD2 matching 10 bases. This CDR3 is built from 16 residues. CDR1 is SGHVS and CDR2 is FNYEAQ in the germline V gene. The V segment lost 3 bases and the J segment 0 bases; nucleotides outside the gene matches: 1. The CDR3 DNA sequence: TGTGCCAGCAGCTTTGGGACTAGCGCGAACACCGGGGAGCTGTTTTTT. Its protein product is CASSFGTSANTGELFF.

The rearrangement joins TRBV6-5 to TRBJ1-5, with 11 bases matching TRBD1. There are 14 residues in the CDR3. J was trimmed by 4 bases and V by 7 bases; bases with no gene match: 3. CDR1 MNHEY and CDR2 SVGAGI come from the germline V gene. DNA of the CDR3: TGTGCCAGCAATGGGGACAGGGGGAATCAGCCCCAGCATTTT. Its translation is CASNGDRGNQPQHF.

Only one count was recorded for this clone. One end of the junction is discordant with germline, which a read error may explain. The rearrangement uses TRBV19 and TRBJ2-7; possible D gene TRBD1, 6 bases. This CDR3 is 10 amino acids long. Germline V gene lookup returns CDR1 LNHDA and CDR2 SQIVND (reference sequence). In DNA form, the CDR3 reads TGTGCCAGTATCCCGTCCCAGGGGAACTTC. This sequence encodes CASIPSQGNF.